The clone carrying this TCR beta chain was observed at least ten times. What it binds is unknown. V lost 4 bases, J lost 2 bases, and 11 bases lay in between. Germline CDR1 reads LGHDT; CDR2 reads YNNKEL (reference sequence). This CDR3 is built from 14 residues. CDR3-region Arm-PCR and iRepertoire HTBI primers produced the TCR beta libraries. Each CDR3 protein gets one entry after TCRdb re-called the multiplex PCR reads with MiXCR. The sample carries 620,000 or so distinct CDR3 sequences, under 20% recorded once. This specimen belongs to a study of regulatory T cells in long-lasting Graves disease. Time point noted: newly diagnosed GD, antithyroid drugs for less than 3 months. From PBMCs, RNA was extracted and then used to make the TCR library. The study, taken as a whole, reports: Newly diagnosed patients had higher TCR diversity than persistent Graves' patients did.

The same sample was also studied in work on T cells in Graves' hyperthyroidism and ophthalmopathy. That investigation notes: During a first-round RT-PCR of the TCR CDR3, the HTBI primer set was used. Most thyroid clonotypes expanded above 0.001 appeared in blood too.

Material: peripheral blood mononuclear cells (PBMCs), obtained at new diagnosis, from a patient treated with antithyroid drugs. The J gene is TRBJ1-1, the V gene TRBV3-1, with D possibly TRBD1 on 5 matching bases. The clonotype originates from a woman in her thirties with Graves disease. In nucleotides, the CDR3 is TGTGCCAGCAGCCTCGAACAGGCAAACACTGAAGCTTTCTTT. As protein: CASSLEQANTEAFF.